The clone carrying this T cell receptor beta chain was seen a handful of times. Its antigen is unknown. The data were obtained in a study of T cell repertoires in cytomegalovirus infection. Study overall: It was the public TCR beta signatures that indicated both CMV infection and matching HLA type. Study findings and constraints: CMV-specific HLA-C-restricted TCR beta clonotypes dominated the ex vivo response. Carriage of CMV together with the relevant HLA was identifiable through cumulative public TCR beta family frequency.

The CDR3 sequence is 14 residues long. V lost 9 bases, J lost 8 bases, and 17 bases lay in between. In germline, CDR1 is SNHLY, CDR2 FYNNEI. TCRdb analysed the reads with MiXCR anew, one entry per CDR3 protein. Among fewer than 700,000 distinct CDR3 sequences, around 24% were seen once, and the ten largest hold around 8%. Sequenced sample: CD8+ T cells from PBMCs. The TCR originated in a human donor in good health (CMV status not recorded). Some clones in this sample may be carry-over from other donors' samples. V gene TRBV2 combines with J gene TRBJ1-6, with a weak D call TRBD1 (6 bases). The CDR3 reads CARRDTSVYSPLHF. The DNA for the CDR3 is TGTGCCAGGAGGGACACCTCGGTATATTCACCCCTCCACTTT.